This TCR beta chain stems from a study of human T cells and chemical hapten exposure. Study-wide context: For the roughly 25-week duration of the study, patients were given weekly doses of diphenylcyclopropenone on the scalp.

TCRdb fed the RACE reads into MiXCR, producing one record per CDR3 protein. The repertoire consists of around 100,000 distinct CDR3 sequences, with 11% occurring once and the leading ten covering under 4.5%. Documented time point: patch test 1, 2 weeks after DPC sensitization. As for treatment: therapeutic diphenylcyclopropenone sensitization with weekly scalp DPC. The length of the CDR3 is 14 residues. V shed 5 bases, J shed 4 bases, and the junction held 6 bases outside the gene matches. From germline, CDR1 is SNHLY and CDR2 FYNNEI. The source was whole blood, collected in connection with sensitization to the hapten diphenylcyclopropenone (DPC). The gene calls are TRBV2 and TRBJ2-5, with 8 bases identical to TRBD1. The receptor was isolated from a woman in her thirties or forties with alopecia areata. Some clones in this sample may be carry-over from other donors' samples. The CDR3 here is CASSPTGVGETQYF. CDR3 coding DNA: TGTGCCAGCAGTCCGACAGGGGTCGGAGAGACCCAGTACTTC.